The 2 T cell receptor beta chains below were found in one sample sequenced in a study of T cells after yellow fever vaccination. TCRdb ran MiXCR on the 5' RACE reads and lists one entry per CDR3 protein. The table has 120,000 or so distinct CDR3 sequences, roughly 10% seen once. This sample comprised CD8+ T cells sorted from PBMCs, obtained on the day of the yellow fever booster vaccination. These receptors all stem from a young man who received the YFV17D yellow fever vaccine.

At least ten counts were recorded for this clonotype. The chain is built from TRBV10-2 and TRBJ2-2, with D unresolved. Germline V CDR1 and CDR2: WSHSY, SAAADI. V lost 6 bases and J 1 base, leaving 9 bases between the germline ends. The CDR3 consists of 14 residues. The CDR3 nucleotides are TGCGCCAGCAGAAAGATACTGAACACCGGGGAGCTGTTTTTT. It encodes CASRKILNTGELFF.

This clonotype was seen a few times. This chain connects TRBV7-8 to TRBJ2-7; TRBD2 might be the D (6 bases). Germline assignment: CDR1 SGHVS and CDR2 FQNEAQ. Trimming pared 4 bases from V and 5 bases from J, leaving 9 bases between. The CDR3 is 12 amino acids. The CDR3 sequence: CASSSGRNEQYV. CDR3 DNA sequence: TGTGCCAGCAGCTCCGGGAGAAACGAGCAGTACGTC.